Below, 5 T cell receptor beta chains from the same sample are listed, as sequenced in a study of human T cells and chemical hapten exposure (dated by TCRdb to 2020 to 2022). The receptor library was made with RACE. Reads for this sample came from a NextSeq 500. The raw public reads went through TCRdb reprocessing: fastp at Q25, MiXCR clone calling, in-frame beta chains kept. One record per CDR3 amino acid sequence lists the most common genes and DNA. In all, the sample holds about 77,000 distinct CDR3 sequences, and 8.5% to 9.5% of those were seen once. About 1.7% of the sample is held by the ten biggest clonotypes. The meaning of the sample's time point label: healthy volunteer bleed at 6 weeks. Total RNA was isolated from unfractionated whole blood collected in Tempus Blood RNA tubes. The sequenced material came from whole blood. All receptors derive from a female donor in good health. Some clones in this sample may be carry-over from other donors' samples.

This chain links TRBV5-1 with TRBJ1-1; TRBD1 matches 8 bases. Germline CDR1 is SGHRS and CDR2 is YFSETQ. The CDR3 contains 14 residues. V was clipped by 9 bases and J by 1 base; unmatched bases: 8. The DNA for the CDR3 is TGCGCCACCCAATCGGGGACAGGGAACACTGAAGCTTTCTTT. Its protein is CATQSGTGNTEAFF.

This clonotype was observed a handful of times. This chain joins TRBV7-2 and TRBJ1-2, with TRBD1 matching over 7 bases. Germline-derived CDR1 and CDR2 are SGHTA and FQGNSA. The CDR3 totals 14 residues. The J segment lost 4 bases and the V segment lost 0 bases, leaving 2 bases of the junction unmatched. CDR3 DNA sequence: TGTGCCAGCAGCTTAGCCAGGACAGGCTATGGCTACACCTTC. Translation gives CASSLARTGYGYTF.

This clonotype was seen ten or more times. This chain joins TRBV6-4 and TRBJ2-3; D could derive from TRBD1 or TRBD2 (5 bases each). Germline lookup yields CDR1 MRHNA and CDR2 SNTAGT. The ends were cut back, 2 bases at V and 3 bases at J, with 9 bases in the middle. The CDR3 has 14 residues. The chain's CDR3 is CASSDGGETDTQYF. Written as DNA, the CDR3 is TGTGCCAGCAGTGACGGGGGTGAGACAGATACGCAGTATTTT.

Turning to this clonotype: At one end, the junction sequence differs from germline, possibly due to a read error. This chain links TRBV7-3 with TRBJ1-1; TRBD1 agrees at 7 bases. Germline V lookup: CDR1 SGHTA, CDR2 FQGTGA. The CDR3 runs to 13 residues. The CDR3 here is CASRMTGYTEASF. CDR3 coding DNA: TGTGCCAGCAGGATGACAGGGTACACTGAAGCTTCCTTT.

This clonotype showed up just a few times. The chain is built from TRBV7-2 and TRBJ2-7; D tentatively reads TRBD1 or TRBD2 (6 bases each). Germline CDR1 SGHTA, CDR2 FQGNSA. Trimming pared 0 bases from V and 3 bases from J, leaving 12 bases between. This CDR3 region has 15 residues. As DNA, the CDR3 is TGTGCCAGCAGCTTAGCGGGGGGCCAGATCTACGAGCAGTACTTC. Residues: CASSLAGGQIYEQYF.